This entry describes one T cell receptor beta chain. Its specificity is unknown. Sequencing used immunoSEQ version 4 in survey mode. Data came from immunoSEQ multiplex PCR; TCRdb stores just in-frame clones and leaves some out. The sample shows roughly 35,000 clones, roughly 80% of them seen only once. Germline values: CDR1 GTSNPN, CDR2 SVGIG (reference sequence). This CDR3 is built from 13 residues. Losses at the gene ends were 5 bases for V and 4 bases for J; bases not matched to a gene: 6. The data derive from a study of persistence of HIV-infected CD4 T cells. Study-level points and caveats: Degenerate expanded CDR3beta sequences were enriched among CMV- and Gag-responding cells.

Cells were stimulated with overlapping HIV-1 Gag 15-mer peptides. Memory cells lacking CD40L and CD69 with high CD45RO were sorted. This specimen was cultured CD4+ T cells from PBMCs, taken from a patient who received antiretroviral therapy. The clonotype comes from an adult with HIV. The donor label of this sample is uncertain. The chain carries TRBV30 and TRBJ1-2, with 8 bases fitting TRBD1. The CDR3 DNA is TGTGCCTGGGGGACAGGCGCGGGCTATGGCTACACCTTC. Its translation: CAWGTGAGYGYTF. The whole variable domain, filled in from reference TRBV30 and TRBJ1-2, reads SQTIHQWPATLVQPVGSPLSLECTVEGTSNPNLYWYRQAAGRGLQLLFYSVGIGQISSEVPQNLSASRPQDRQFILSSKKLLLSDSGFYLCAWGTGAGYGYTFGSGTRLTVV.